A selection of T cell receptor beta chains follows, all from one sample in a study of shared clonotypes between healthy human individuals. Here immunoSEQ multiplex PCR was the method, and the copy in TCRdb shows in-frame clones only, minus some. The sample carries just over 2,000,000 clones, 85% to 95% recorded once. Specimen: naive CD4+ T cells sorted from blood. The receptor set was obtained from a man in his late teens or twenties in good health. Each CDR3 is given with its conserved first and last residue. A D gene is named only where the DNA matches it firmly. Size tells how often a clone was seen (once, few, many) or the class of an expanded clone, and some rows leave it out.

J gene: TRBJ1-1; D gene: NA; clone size: NA; V gene: TRBV11-2; CDR3 protein: CASSLYKNTEAFF; CDR3 DNA: TGTGCCAGCAGCTTATACAAGAACACTGAAGCTTTCTTT
J gene: TRBJ2-7; D gene: NA; clone size: NA; V gene: TRBV11-2; CDR3 protein: CASSPNGGAEQYF; CDR3 DNA: TGTGCCAGCAGTCCTAACGGGGGAGCCGAGCAGTACTTC
J gene: TRBJ2-1; D gene: NA; clone size: NA; V gene: TRBV7-2; CDR3 protein: CASSLVGTEQFF; CDR3 DNA: TGTGCCAGCAGCTTAGTGGGGACTGAGCAGTTCTTC
J gene: TRBJ2-1; D gene: NA; clone size: NA; V gene: TRBV5-4; CDR3 protein: CASSLGGRPYNEQFF; CDR3 DNA: TGTGCCAGCAGCTTGGGGGGGAGGCCCTACAATGAGCAGTTCTTC
J gene: TRBJ2-2; D gene: TRBD1; clone size: NA; V gene: TRBV6-7; CDR3 protein: CASSYSFESQGANYTGELFF; CDR3 DNA: TGTGCCAGCAGTTACTCCTTCGAATCACAGGGGGCTAACTACACCGGGGAGCTGTTTTTT
J gene: TRBJ1-3; D gene: NA; clone size: NA; V gene: TRBV5-1; CDR3 protein: CASSLQSTSSGNTIYF; CDR3 DNA: TGCGCCAGCAGCTTGCAGTCTACTAGCTCTGGAAACACCATATATTTT
J gene: TRBJ2-7; D gene: NA; clone size: NA; V gene: TRBV19; CDR3 protein: CASSISGRGQGKEGEQYF; CDR3 DNA: TGTGCCAGTAGTATATCCGGTAGGGGGCAAGGTAAGGAGGGCGAGCAGTACTTC
J gene: TRBJ1-5; D gene: NA; clone size: NA; V gene: TRBV6-1; CDR3 protein: CASSEGMAEARQPQHF; CDR3 DNA: TGTGCCAGCAGTGAAGGCATGGCGGAAGCACGTCAGCCCCAGCATTTT
J gene: TRBJ1-3; D gene: NA; clone size: NA; V gene: TRBV30; CDR3 protein: CAWIDGGGNTIYF; CDR3 DNA: TGTGCCTGGATAGACGGGGGTGGAAACACCATATATTTT
J gene: TRBJ2-7; D gene: NA; clone size: NA; V gene: TRBV25-1; CDR3 protein: CASSGQSSYEQYF; CDR3 DNA: TGTGCCAGCAGTGGACAGAGCTCCTACGAGCAGTACTTC
J gene: TRBJ1-5; D gene: NA; clone size: NA; V gene: TRBV28; CDR3 protein: CASSGGEEGNQPQHF; CDR3 DNA: TGTGCCAGCAGTGGGGGCGAGGAAGGTAATCAGCCCCAGCATTTT
J gene: TRBJ1-2; D gene: NA; clone size: NA; V gene: TRBV7-9; CDR3 protein: CASSRYQGDNYGYTF; CDR3 DNA: TGTGCCAGCAGCCGTTACCAGGGAGATAACTATGGCTACACCTTC
J gene: TRBJ2-7; D gene: NA; clone size: once; V gene: TRBV27; CDR3 protein: CASRTPGLWEQYF; CDR3 DNA: TGTGCCAGCAGGACACCGGGTCTGTGGGAGCAGTACTTC
J gene: TRBJ1-5; D gene: TRBD1; clone size: NA; V gene: TRBV11-2; CDR3 protein: CASSPGTENQPQHF; CDR3 DNA: TGTGCCAGCAGCCCAGGGACAGAGAATCAGCCCCAGCATTTT
J gene: TRBJ1-2; D gene: NA; clone size: NA; V gene: TRBV11-2; CDR3 protein: CASSNGQYGYTF; CDR3 DNA: TGTGCCAGCAGCAACGGACAGTATGGCTACACCTTC
J gene: TRBJ1-6; D gene: TRBD1; clone size: NA; V gene: TRBV10-3; CDR3 protein: CASQGVYSPLHF; CDR3 DNA: TGTGCCTCACAGGGGGTTTATTCACCCCTCCACTTT
J gene: TRBJ2-7; D gene: NA; clone size: NA; V gene: TRBV18; CDR3 protein: CASSPTGGEQYF; CDR3 DNA: TGTGCCAGCTCTCCGACCGGGGGCGAGCAGTACTTC
J gene: TRBJ1-3; D gene: NA; clone size: NA; V gene: TRBV2; CDR3 protein: CASGSGNTIYF; CDR3 DNA: TGTGCCAGCGGTTCTGGAAACACCATATATTTT
J gene: TRBJ2-1; D gene: TRBD1; clone size: NA; V gene: TRBV18; CDR3 protein: CASSPGQDNEQFF; CDR3 DNA: TGTGCCAGCTCACCGGGACAGGACAATGAGCAGTTCTTC
J gene: TRBJ1-2; D gene: TRBD1; clone size: NA; V gene: TRBV5-4; CDR3 protein: CASSWDRNYGYTF; CDR3 DNA: TGTGCCAGCAGCTGGGACAGGAACTATGGCTACACCTTC
J gene: TRBJ1-1; D gene: TRBD1; clone size: NA; V gene: TRBV28; CDR3 protein: CASSGQGENTEAFF; CDR3 DNA: TGTGCCAGCAGTGGACAGGGGGAGAACACTGAAGCTTTCTTT
J gene: TRBJ2-7; D gene: TRBD2; clone size: NA; V gene: TRBV7-2; CDR3 protein: CASSLVGGLAGVYEQYF; CDR3 DNA: TGTGCCAGCAGCTTAGTGGGGGGACTAGCGGGAGTCTACGAGCAGTACTTC
J gene: TRBJ1-3; D gene: NA; clone size: NA; V gene: TRBV9; CDR3 protein: CASSGIDVGSSGNTIYF; CDR3 DNA: TGTGCCAGCAGCGGCATCGATGTGGGGAGCTCTGGAAACACCATATATTTT
J gene: TRBJ2-7; D gene: TRBD1; clone size: NA; V gene: TRBV6-5; CDR3 protein: CASSYGLTGGTEQYF; CDR3 DNA: TGTGCCAGCAGTTACGGACTGACAGGGGGCACCGAGCAGTACTTC
J gene: TRBJ2-1; D gene: NA; clone size: NA; V gene: TRBV7-2; CDR3 protein: CASSLVGDSYNEQFF; CDR3 DNA: TGTGCCAGCAGCTTAGTTGGTGACTCCTACAATGAGCAGTTCTTC
J gene: TRBJ2-7; D gene: TRBD2; clone size: NA; V gene: TRBV6-5; CDR3 protein: CASSYSGLAGAYEQYF; CDR3 DNA: TGTGCCAGCAGTTACTCCGGACTAGCGGGGGCCTACGAGCAGTACTTC
J gene: TRBJ1-4; D gene: NA; clone size: NA; V gene: TRBV7-2; CDR3 protein: CASSLVTGISEKLFF; CDR3 DNA: TGTGCCAGCAGCTTAGTTACAGGGATAAGTGAAAAACTGTTTTTT
J gene: TRBJ1-6; D gene: TRBD1; clone size: NA; V gene: TRBV7-9; CDR3 protein: CASSLAAGTGSPLHF; CDR3 DNA: TGTGCCAGCAGCTTAGCTGCTGGGACAGGGTCACCCCTCCACTTT
J gene: TRBJ2-4; D gene: TRBD2; clone size: NA; V gene: TRBV2; CDR3 protein: CASNAGTSSGNIQYF; CDR3 DNA: TGTGCCAGCAACGCCGGTACCTCTAGCGGAAACATTCAGTACTTC
J gene: TRBJ2-3; D gene: NA; clone size: NA; V gene: TRBV28; CDR3 protein: CASSLSRGTQYF; CDR3 DNA: TGTGCCAGCAGTTTATCGAGAGGTACGCAGTATTTT
J gene: TRBJ2-1; D gene: NA; clone size: NA; V gene: TRBV7-2; CDR3 protein: CASSLAHGFSYNEQFF; CDR3 DNA: TGTGCCAGCAGCTTAGCGCACGGTTTCTCCTACAATGAGCAGTTCTTC
J gene: TRBJ1-3; D gene: NA; clone size: NA; V gene: TRBV5-1; CDR3 protein: CASSLDASSGNTIYF; CDR3 DNA: TGCGCCAGCAGCTTGGACGCTAGCTCTGGAAACACCATATATTTT
J gene: TRBJ1-2; D gene: NA; clone size: NA; V gene: TRBV5-6; CDR3 protein: CASSLVGLGPNYGYTF; CDR3 DNA: TGTGCCAGCAGCTTGGTGGGCCTCGGACCGAACTATGGCTACACCTTC
J gene: TRBJ2-7; D gene: NA; clone size: NA; V gene: TRBV6-6; CDR3 protein: CASRGESYEQYF; CDR3 DNA: TGTGCCAGCAGGGGGGAGTCCTACGAGCAGTACTTC
J gene: TRBJ2-1; D gene: NA; clone size: NA; V gene: TRBV18; CDR3 protein: CASSPLRDNEQFF; CDR3 DNA: TGTGCCAGCTCACCACTACGAGACAATGAGCAGTTCTTC
J gene: TRBJ1-1; D gene: NA; clone size: NA; V gene: TRBV4-1; CDR3 protein: CASSQEGWQPNTEAFF; CDR3 DNA: TGCGCCAGCAGCCAAGAGGGTTGGCAGCCGAACACTGAAGCTTTCTTT
J gene: TRBJ1-6; D gene: NA; clone size: NA; V gene: TRBV27; CDR3 protein: CASSLNRADNSPLHF; CDR3 DNA: TGTGCCAGCAGTTTAAACAGGGCAGATAATTCACCCCTCCACTTT
J gene: TRBJ1-2; D gene: NA; clone size: NA; V gene: TRBV5-6; CDR3 protein: CASSRASQFDYTF; CDR3 DNA: TGTGCCAGCTCGAGGGCCAGTCAGTTCGACTACACCTTC
J gene: TRBJ1-2; D gene: NA; clone size: NA; V gene: TRBV4-1; CDR3 protein: CASSPDRTNYGYTF; CDR3 DNA: TGCGCCAGCAGCCCAGACAGAACTAACTATGGCTACACCTTC
J gene: TRBJ2-7; D gene: TRBD1; clone size: NA; V gene: TRBV4-3; CDR3 protein: CASSQDRGYEQYF; CDR3 DNA: TGCGCCAGCAGCCAGGACAGGGGCTACGAGCAGTACTTC
J gene: TRBJ2-3; D gene: TRBD2; clone size: NA; V gene: TRBV30; CDR3 protein: CAWGLAGGINTQYF; CDR3 DNA: TGTGCCTGGGGTCTAGCGGGAGGGATAAATACGCAGTATTTT
J gene: TRBJ2-7; D gene: TRBD1; clone size: once; V gene: TRBV27; CDR3 protein: CASSFGTGAVEQYF; CDR3 DNA: TGTGCCAGCAGTTTCGGGACAGGGGCCGTCGAGCAGTACTTC
J gene: TRBJ2-3; D gene: NA; clone size: once; V gene: TRBV5-1; CDR3 protein: CASSTVQGSTDTQYF; CDR3 DNA: TGCGCCAGCAGCACGGTCCAGGGGAGCACAGATACGCAGTATTTT
J gene: TRBJ2-7; D gene: TRBD2; clone size: NA; V gene: TRBV6-5; CDR3 protein: CASSYRVAGGYEQYF; CDR3 DNA: TGTGCCAGCAGTTACAGGGTAGCGGGTGGCTACGAGCAGTACTTC
J gene: TRBJ1-1; D gene: TRBD1; clone size: NA; V gene: TRBV5-1; CDR3 protein: CASSSGQGVSTEAFF; CDR3 DNA: TGCGCCAGCAGCTCCGGACAGGGAGTAAGCACTGAAGCTTTCTTT
J gene: TRBJ2-3; D gene: TRBD2; clone size: NA; V gene: TRBV30; CDR3 protein: CAWSSNWGTITDTQYF; CDR3 DNA: TGTGCCTGGAGCTCGAACTGGGGGACTATCACAGATACGCAGTATTTT
J gene: TRBJ2-7; D gene: NA; clone size: NA; V gene: TRBV5-1; CDR3 protein: CASSLGDFAREQYF; CDR3 DNA: TGCGCCAGCAGCTTGGGGGACTTCGCTCGTGAGCAGTACTTC
J gene: TRBJ1-5; D gene: NA; clone size: NA; V gene: TRBV5-6; CDR3 protein: CASSVDNQPQHF; CDR3 DNA: TGTGCCAGCTCGGTGGACAATCAGCCCCAGCATTTT